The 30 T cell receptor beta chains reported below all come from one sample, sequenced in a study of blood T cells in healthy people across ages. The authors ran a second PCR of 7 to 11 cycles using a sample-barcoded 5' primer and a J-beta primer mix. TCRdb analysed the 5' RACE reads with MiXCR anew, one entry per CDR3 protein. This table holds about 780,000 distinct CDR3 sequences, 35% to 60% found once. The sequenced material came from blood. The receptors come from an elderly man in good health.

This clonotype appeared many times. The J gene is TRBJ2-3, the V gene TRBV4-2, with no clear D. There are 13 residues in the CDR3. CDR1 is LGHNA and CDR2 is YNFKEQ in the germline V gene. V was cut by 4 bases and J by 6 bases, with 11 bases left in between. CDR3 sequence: CASSPTGFDTQYF. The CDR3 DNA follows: TGTGCCAGCAGCCCGACCGGTTTTGATACGCAGTATTTT.

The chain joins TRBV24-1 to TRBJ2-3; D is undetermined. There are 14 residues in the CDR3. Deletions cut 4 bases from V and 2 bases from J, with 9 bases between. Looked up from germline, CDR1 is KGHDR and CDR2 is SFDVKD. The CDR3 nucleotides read TGTGCCACCAGTGAGGACCCAGCCACAGATACGCAGTATTTT. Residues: CATSEDPATDTQYF.

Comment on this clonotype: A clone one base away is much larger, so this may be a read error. The CDR3 reads CASSLSVRERKETQYF. DNA for the CDR3: TGTGCCAGCAGCTTAAGTGTCAGGGAACGAAAAGAGACCCAGTACTTC. The V and J genes are TRBV7-9 and TRBJ2-5, with D perhaps TRBD1 (5 bases). Germline V gene sequence: CDR1 SEHNR, CDR2 FQNEAQ (reference sequence). CDR3 length: 16 amino acids. Between the trimmed V and J ends, which lost 2 bases and 3 bases, there was a span of 16 bases.

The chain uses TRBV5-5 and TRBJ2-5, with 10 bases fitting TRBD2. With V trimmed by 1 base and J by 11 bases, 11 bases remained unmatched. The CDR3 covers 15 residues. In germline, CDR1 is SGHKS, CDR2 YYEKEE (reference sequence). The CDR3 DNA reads TGTGCCAGCAGCTTGTTGTCTAGCGGGAGAGATGAGCAGTACTTC. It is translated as CASSLLSSGRDEQYF.

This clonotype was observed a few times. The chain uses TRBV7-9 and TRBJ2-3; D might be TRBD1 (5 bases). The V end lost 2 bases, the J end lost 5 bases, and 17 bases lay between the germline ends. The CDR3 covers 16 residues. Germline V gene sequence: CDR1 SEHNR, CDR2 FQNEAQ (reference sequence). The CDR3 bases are TGTGCCAGCAGCTTACAGGGTGTTGGGCTTGGAGATACGCAGTATTTT. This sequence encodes CASSLQGVGLGDTQYF.

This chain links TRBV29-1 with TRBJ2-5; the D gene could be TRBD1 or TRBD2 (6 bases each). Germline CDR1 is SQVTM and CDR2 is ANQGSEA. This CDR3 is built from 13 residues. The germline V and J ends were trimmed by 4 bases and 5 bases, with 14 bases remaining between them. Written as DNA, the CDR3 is TGCAGCGTTGTCCCGACAGGAGGGGAGACCCAGTACTTC. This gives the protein CSVVPTGGETQYF.

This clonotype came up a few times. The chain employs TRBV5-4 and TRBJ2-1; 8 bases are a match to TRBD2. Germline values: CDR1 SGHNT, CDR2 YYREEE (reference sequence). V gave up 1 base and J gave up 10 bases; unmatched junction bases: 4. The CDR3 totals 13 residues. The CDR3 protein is CASSLKTSDEQFF. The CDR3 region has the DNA TGTGCCAGCAGCTTGAAGACTAGCGACGAGCAGTTCTTC.

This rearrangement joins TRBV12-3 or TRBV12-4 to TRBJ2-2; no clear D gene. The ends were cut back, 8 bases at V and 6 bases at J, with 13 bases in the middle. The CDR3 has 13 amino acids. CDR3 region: CASYNPRSGELFF. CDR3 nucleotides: TGTGCCAGCTACAACCCCAGGTCCGGGGAGCTGTTTTTT.

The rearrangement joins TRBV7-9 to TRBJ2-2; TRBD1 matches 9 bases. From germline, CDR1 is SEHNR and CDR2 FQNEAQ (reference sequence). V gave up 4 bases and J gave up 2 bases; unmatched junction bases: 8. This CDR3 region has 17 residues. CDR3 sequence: CASSSLKTGGNTGELFF. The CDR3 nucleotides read TGTGCCAGCAGCTCCTTAAAGACAGGGGGTAACACCGGGGAGCTGTTTTTT.

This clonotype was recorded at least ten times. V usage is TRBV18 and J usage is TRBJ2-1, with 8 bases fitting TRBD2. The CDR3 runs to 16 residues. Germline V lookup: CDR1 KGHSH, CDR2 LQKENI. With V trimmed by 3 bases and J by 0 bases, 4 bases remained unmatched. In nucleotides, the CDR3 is TGTGCCAGCTCACCGCGAAGCGGGAGCTCCTACAATGAGCAGTTCTTC. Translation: CASSPRSGSSYNEQFF.

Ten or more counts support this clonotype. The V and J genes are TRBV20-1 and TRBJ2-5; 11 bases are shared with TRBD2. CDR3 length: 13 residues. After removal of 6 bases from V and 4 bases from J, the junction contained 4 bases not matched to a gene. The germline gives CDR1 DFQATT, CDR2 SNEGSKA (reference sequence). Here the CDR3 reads CSAQTSGTETQYF. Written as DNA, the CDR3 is TGCAGTGCACAGACTAGCGGGACAGAGACCCAGTACTTC.

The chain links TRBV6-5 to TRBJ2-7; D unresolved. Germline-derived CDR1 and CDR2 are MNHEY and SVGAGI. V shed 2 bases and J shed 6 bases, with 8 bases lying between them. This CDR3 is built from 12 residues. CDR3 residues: CASSYPKGEQYF. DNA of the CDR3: TGTGCCAGCAGTTACCCCAAGGGCGAGCAGTACTTC.

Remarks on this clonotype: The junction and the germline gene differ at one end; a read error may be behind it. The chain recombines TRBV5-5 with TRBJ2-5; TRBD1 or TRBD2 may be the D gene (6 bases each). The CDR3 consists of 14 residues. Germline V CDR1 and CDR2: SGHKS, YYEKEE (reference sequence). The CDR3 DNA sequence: TGTGCCAGCGGCTTGAATTACGGGGGCAATGAGCAGTACTTC. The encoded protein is CASGLNYGGNEQYF.

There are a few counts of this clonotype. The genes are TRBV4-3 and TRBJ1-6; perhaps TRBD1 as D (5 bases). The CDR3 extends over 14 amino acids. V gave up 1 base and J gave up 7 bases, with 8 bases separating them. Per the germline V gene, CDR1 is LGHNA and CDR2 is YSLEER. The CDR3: CASSQVGRNSPLHF. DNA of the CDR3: TGCGCCAGCAGCCAAGTGGGACGGAATTCACCCCTCCACTTT.

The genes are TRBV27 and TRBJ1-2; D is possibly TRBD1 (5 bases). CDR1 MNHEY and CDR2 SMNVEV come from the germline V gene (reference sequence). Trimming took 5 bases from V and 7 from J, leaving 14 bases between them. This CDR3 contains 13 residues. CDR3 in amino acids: CASSESRVFGYTF. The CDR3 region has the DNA TGTGCCAGCAGTGAATCCAGGGTTTTTGGCTACACCTTC.

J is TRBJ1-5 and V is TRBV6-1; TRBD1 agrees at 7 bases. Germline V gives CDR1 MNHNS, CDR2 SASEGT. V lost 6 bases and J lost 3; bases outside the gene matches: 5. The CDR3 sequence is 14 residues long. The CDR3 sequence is CASRRQGFNQPQHF. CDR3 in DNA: TGTGCCAGCAGACGACAGGGATTCAATCAGCCCCAGCATTTT.

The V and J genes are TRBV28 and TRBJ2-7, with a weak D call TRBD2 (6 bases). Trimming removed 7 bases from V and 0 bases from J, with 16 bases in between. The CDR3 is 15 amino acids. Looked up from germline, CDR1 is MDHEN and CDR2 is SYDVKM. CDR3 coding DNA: TGTGCCAGCAATCCGAAGCGGGTGTTCTCCTACGAGCAGTACTTC. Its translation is CASNPKRVFSYEQYF.

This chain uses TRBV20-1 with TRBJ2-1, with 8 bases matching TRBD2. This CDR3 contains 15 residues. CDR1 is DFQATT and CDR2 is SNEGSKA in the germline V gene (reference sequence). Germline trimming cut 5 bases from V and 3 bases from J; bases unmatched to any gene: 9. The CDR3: CSAPTGGAHYNEQFF. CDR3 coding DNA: TGCAGTGCTCCAACCGGGGGGGCGCACTACAATGAGCAGTTCTTC.

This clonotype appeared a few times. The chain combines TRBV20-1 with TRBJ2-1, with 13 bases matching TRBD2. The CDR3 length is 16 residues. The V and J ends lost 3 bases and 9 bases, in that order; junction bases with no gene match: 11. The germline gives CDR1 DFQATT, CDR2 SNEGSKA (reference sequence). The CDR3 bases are TGCAGTGCTAGGGATGGGGGACTAGCGGGACAACCTGAGCAGTTCTTC. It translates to CSARDGGLAGQPEQFF.

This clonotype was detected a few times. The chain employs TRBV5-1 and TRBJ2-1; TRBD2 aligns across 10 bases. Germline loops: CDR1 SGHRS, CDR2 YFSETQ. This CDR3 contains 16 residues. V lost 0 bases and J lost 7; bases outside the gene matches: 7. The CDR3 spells CASSLEGLAERNEQFF. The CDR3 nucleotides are TGCGCCAGCAGCTTGGAAGGACTAGCGGAGCGGAATGAGCAGTTCTTC.

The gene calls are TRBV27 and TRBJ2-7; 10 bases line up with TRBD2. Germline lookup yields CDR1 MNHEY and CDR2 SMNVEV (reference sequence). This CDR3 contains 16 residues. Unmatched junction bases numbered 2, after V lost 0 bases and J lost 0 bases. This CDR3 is CASSLSQREGSYEQYF. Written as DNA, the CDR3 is TGTGCCAGCAGTTTATCCCAGCGGGAGGGCTCCTACGAGCAGTACTTC.

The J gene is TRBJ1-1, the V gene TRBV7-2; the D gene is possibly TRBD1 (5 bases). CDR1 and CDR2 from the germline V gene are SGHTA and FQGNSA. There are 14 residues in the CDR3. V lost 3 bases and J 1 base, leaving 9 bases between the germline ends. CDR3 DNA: TGTGCCAGCAGCTTTACCGACAGGAACACTGAAGCTTTCTTT. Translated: CASSFTDRNTEAFF. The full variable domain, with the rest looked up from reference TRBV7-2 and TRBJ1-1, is GAGVSQSPSNKVTEKGKDVELRCDPISGHTALYWYRQSLGQGLEFLIYFQGNSAPDKSGLPSDRFSAERTGGSVSTLTIQRTQQEDSAVYLCASSFTDRNTEAFFGQGTRLTVV.

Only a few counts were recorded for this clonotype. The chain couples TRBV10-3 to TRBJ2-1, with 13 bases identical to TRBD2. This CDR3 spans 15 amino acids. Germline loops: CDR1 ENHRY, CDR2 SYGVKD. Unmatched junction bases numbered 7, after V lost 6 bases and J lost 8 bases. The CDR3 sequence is CAISVGTSGIDEQFF. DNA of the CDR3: TGTGCCATCAGCGTCGGGACTAGCGGGATAGATGAGCAGTTCTTC.

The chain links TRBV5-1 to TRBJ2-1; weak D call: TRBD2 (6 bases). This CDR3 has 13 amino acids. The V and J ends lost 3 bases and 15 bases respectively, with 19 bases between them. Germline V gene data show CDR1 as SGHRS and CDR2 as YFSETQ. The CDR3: CASSSAGFQLWFF. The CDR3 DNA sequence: TGCGCCAGCAGCTCCGCGGGATTCCAGCTCTGGTTCTTC.

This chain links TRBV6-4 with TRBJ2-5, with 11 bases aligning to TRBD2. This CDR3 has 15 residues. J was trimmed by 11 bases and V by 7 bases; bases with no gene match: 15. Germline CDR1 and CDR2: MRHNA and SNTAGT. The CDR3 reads CASTKLAGGLHEQYF. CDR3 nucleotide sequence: TGTGCCAGCACCAAGCTAGCGGGAGGTCTCCATGAGCAGTACTTC.

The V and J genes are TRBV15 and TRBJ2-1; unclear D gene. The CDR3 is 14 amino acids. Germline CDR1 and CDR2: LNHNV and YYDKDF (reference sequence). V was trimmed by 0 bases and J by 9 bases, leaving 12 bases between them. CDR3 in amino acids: CATSRDQSGSEQFF. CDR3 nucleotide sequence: TGTGCCACCAGCAGAGATCAGTCAGGATCTGAGCAGTTCTTC.

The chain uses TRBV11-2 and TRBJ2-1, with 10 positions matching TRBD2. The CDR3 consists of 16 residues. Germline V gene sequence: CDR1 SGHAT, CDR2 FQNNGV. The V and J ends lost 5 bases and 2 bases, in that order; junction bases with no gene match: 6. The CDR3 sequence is CASSPTLAGAYNEQFF. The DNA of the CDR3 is TGTGCCAGCAGCCCGACCCTAGCGGGAGCCTACAATGAGCAGTTCTTC.

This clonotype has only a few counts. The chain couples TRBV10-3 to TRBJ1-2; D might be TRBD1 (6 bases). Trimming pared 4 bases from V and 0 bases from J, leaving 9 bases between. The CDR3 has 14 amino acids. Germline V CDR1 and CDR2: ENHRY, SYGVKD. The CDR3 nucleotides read TGTGCCATCAGTGCAGGGGTATCTAACTATGGCTACACCTTC. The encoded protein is CAISAGVSNYGYTF.

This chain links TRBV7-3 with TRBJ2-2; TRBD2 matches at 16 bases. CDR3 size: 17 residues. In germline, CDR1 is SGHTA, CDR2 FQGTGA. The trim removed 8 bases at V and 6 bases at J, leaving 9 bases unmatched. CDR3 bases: TGTGCCAGCCGCCATCCGGGACTAGCGGGAGGGTCCGGGGAGCTGTTTTTT. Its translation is CASRHPGLAGGSGELFF.

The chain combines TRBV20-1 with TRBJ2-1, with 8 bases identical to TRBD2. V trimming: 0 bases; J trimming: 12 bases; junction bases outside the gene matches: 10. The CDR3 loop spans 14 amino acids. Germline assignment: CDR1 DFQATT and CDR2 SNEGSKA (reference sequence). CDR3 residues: CSARDLSSGWRQFF. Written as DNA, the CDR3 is TGCAGTGCTAGAGATCTGTCTAGCGGGTGGAGGCAGTTCTTC.